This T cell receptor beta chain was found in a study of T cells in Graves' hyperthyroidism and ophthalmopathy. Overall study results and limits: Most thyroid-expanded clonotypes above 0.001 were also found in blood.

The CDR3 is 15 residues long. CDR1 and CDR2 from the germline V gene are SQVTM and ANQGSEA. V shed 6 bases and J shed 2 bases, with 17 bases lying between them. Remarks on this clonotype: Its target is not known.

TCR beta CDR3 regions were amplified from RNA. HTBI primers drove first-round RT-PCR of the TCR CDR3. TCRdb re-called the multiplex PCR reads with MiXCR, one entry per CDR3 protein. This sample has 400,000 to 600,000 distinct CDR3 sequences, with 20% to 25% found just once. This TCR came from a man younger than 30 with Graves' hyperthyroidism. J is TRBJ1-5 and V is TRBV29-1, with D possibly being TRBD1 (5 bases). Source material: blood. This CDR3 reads CSVTDAGIGNQPQHF. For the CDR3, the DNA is TGCAGCGTGACCGATGCAGGGATCGGCAATCAGCCCCAGCATTTT. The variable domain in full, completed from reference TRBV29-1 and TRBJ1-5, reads SAVISQKPSRDICQRGTSLTIQCQVDSQVTMMFWYRQQPGQSLTLIATANQGSEATYESGFVIDKFPISRPNLTFSTLTVSNMSPEDSSIYLCSVTDAGIGNQPQHFGDGTRLSIL.